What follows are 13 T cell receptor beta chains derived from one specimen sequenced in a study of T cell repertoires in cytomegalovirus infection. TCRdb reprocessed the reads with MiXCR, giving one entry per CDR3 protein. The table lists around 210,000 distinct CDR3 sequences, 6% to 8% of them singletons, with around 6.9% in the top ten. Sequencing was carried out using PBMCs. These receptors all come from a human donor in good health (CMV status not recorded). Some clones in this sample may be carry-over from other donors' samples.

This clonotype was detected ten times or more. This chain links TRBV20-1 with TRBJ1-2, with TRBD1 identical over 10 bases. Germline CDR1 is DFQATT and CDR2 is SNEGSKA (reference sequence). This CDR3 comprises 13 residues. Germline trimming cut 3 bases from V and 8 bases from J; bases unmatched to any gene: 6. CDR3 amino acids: CSARTGGPRGYTF. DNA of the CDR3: TGCAGTGCTAGGACAGGGGGCCCTAGAGGCTACACCTTC.

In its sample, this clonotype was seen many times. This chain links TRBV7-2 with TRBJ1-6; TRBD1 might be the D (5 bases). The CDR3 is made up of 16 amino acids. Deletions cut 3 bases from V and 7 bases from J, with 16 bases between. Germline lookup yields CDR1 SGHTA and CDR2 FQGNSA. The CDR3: CASSFNPGAGNSPLHF. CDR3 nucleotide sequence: TGTGCCAGCAGCTTTAATCCTGGGGCTGGGAATTCACCCCTCCACTTT. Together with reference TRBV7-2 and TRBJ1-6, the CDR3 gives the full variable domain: GAGVSQSPSNKVTEKGKDVELRCDPISGHTALYWYRQSLGQGLEFLIYFQGNSAPDKSGLPSDRFSAERTGGSVSTLTIQRTQQEDSAVYLCASSFNPGAGNSPLHFGNGTRLTVT.

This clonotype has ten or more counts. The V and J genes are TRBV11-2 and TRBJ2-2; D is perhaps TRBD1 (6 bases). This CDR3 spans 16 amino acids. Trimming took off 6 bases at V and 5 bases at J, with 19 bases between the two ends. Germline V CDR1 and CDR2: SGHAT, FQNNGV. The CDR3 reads CASRIEWTVGTGELFF. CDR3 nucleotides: TGTGCCAGCAGAATCGAGTGGACAGTAGGGACCGGGGAGCTGTTTTTT.

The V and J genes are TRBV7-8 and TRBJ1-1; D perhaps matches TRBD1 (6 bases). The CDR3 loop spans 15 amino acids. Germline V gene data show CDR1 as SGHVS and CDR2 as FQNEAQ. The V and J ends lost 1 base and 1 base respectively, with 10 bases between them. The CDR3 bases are TGTGCCAGCAGCTTAGAGGACAGCTCGAACACTGAAGCTTTCTTT. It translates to CASSLEDSSNTEAFF.

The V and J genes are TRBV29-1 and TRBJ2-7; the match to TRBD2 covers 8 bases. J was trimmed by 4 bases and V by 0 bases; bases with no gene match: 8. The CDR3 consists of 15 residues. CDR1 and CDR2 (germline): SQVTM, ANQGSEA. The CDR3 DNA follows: TGCAGCGTTGAAGATCCGGCGGGGGGCCCTTACGAGCAGTACTTC. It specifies CSVEDPAGGPYEQYF.

The CDR3 is CSAKGGTDTQYF. The CDR3 nucleotides read TGCAGTGCGAAGGGGGGGACAGATACGCAGTATTTT. The chain carries TRBV20-1 and TRBJ2-3; a weak D match, TRBD2 (7 bases). Trimming shortened V by 6 bases and J by 3 bases, and 10 bases separated the two germline ends. This CDR3 contains 12 residues. CDR1 is DFQATT, CDR2 SNEGSKA, per germline (reference sequence).

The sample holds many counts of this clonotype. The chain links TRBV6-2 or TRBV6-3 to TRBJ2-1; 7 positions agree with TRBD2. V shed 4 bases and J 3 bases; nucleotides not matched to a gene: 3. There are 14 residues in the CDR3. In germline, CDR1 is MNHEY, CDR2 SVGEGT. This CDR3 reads CASSSASGYNEQFF. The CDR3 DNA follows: TGTGCCAGCAGTTCGGCTAGCGGCTACAATGAGCAGTTCTTC.

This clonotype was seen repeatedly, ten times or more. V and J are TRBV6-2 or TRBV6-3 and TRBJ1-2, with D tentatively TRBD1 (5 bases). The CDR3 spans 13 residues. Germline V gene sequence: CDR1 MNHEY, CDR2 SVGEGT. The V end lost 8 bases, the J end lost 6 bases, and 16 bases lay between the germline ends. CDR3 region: CASWTRMVDGYTF. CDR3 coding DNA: TGTGCCAGCTGGACACGGATGGTCGATGGCTACACCTTC.

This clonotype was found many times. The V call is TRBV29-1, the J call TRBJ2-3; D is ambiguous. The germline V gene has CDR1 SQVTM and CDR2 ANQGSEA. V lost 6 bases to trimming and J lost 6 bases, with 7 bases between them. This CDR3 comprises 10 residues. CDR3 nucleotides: TGCAGCGTCGGTGAGGATACGCAGTATTTT. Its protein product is CSVGEDTQYF.

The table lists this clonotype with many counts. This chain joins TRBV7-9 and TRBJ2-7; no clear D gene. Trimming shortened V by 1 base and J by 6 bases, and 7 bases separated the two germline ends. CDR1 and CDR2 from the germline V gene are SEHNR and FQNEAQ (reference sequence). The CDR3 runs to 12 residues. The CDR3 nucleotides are TGTGCCAGCAGCTTAGAGGGCGCCGAGCAGTACTTC. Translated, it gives CASSLEGAEQYF. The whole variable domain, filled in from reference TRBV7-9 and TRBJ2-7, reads DTGVSQNPRHKITKRGQNVTFRCDPISEHNRLYWYRQTLGQGPEFLTYFQNEAQLEKSRLLSDRFSAERPKGSFSTLEIQRTEQGDSAMYLCASSLEGAEQYFGPGTRLTVT.

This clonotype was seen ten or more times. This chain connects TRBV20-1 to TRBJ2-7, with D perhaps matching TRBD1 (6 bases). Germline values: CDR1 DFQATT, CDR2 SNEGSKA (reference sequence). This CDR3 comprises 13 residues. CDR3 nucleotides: TGCAGCTTCTCCGGGACACTAAGCTCCGAGCAGTACTTC. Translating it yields CSFSGTLSSEQYF.

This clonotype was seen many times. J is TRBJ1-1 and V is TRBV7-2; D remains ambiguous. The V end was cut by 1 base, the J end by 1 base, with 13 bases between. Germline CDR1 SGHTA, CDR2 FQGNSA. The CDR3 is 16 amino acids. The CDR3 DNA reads TGTGCCAGCAGCTTAGTGTGGTGGCAGCCGAACACTGAAGCTTTCTTT. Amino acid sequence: CASSLVWWQPNTEAFF.

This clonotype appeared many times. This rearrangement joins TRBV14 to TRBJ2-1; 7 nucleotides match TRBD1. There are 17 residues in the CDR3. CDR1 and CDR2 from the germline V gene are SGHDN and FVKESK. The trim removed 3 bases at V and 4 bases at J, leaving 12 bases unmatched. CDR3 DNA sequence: TGTGCCAGCAGCCAGAGAACGACAGGGACGGGGTACAATGAGCAGTTCTTC. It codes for CASSQRTTGTGYNEQFF.